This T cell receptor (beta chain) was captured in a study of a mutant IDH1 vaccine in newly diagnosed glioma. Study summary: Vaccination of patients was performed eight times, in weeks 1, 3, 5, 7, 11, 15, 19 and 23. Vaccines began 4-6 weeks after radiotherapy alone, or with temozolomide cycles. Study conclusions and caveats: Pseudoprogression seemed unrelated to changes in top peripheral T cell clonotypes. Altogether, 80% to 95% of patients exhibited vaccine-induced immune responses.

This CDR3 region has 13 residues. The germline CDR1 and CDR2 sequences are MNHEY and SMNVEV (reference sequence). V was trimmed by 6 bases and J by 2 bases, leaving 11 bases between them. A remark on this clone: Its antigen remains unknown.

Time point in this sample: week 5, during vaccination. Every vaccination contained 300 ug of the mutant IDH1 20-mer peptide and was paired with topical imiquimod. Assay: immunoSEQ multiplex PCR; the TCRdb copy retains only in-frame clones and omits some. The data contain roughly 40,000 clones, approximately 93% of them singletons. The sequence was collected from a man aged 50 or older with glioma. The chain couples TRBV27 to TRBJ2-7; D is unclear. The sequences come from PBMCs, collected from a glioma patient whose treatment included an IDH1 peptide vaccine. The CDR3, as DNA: TGTGCCAGCAGCACACAGTCCACCTACGAGCAGTACTTC. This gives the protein CASSTQSTYEQYF.